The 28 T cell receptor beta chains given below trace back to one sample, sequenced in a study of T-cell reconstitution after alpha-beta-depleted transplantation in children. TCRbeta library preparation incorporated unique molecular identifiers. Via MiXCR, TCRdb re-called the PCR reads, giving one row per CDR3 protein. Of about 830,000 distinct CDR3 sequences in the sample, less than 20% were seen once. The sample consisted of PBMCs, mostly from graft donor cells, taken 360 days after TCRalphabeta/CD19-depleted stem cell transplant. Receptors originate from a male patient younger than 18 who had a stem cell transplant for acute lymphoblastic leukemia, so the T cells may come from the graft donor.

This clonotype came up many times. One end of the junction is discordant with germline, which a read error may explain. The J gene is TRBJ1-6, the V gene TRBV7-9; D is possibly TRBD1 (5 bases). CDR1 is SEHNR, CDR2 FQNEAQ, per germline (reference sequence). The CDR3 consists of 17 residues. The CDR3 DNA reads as TGTGCCAGCAGCTTAGAAGGACAAGCGGGTTATACTTCACCCCTCCACTTT. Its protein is CASSLEGQAGYTSPLHF.

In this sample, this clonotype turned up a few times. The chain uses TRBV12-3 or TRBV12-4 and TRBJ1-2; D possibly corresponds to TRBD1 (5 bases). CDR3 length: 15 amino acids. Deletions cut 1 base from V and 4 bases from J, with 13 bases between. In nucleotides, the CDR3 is TGTGCCAGCAGTTTAGAACGAACAGGAGTCTATGGCTACACCTTC. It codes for CASSLERTGVYGYTF.

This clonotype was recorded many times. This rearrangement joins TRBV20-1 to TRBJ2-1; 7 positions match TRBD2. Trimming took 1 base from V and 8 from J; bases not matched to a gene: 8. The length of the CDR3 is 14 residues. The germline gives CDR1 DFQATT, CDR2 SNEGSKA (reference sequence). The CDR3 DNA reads TGCAGTGCTAGAGTGGGGGGGATGTACGATGAGCAGTTCTTC. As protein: CSARVGGMYDEQFF.

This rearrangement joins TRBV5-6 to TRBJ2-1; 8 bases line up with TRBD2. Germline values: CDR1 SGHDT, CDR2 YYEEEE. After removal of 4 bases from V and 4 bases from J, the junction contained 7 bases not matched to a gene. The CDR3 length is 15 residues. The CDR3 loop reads CASSQPGLGYNEQFF. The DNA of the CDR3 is TGTGCCAGCAGCCAACCGGGACTAGGATACAATGAGCAGTTCTTC. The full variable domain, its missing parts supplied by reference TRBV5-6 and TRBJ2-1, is DAGVTQSPTHLIKTRGQQVTLRCSPKSGHDTVSWYQQALGQGPQFIFQYYEEEERQRGNFPDRFSGHQFPNYSSELNVNALLLGDSALYLCASSQPGLGYNEQFFGPGTRLTVL.

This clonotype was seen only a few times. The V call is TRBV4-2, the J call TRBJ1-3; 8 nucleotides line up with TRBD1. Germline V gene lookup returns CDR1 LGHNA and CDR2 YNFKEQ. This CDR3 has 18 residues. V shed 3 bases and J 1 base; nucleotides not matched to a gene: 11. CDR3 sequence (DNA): TGTGCCAGCAGCCACAGCCCTGGACAGGGAAGGTCTGGAAACACCATATATTTT. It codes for CASSHSPGQGRSGNTIYF.

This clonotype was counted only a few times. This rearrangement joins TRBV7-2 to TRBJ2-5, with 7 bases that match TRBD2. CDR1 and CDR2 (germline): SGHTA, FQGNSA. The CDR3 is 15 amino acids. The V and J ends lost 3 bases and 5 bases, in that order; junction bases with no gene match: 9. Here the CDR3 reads CASSFLAAMGETQYF. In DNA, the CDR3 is TGTGCCAGCAGCTTCCTAGCGGCCATGGGGGAGACCCAGTACTTC.

The CDR3 sequence is CAWGGTSIPSYEQYF. The CDR3 region has the DNA TGTGCCTGGGGTGGAACCTCGATTCCCTCCTACGAGCAGTACTTC. The chain couples TRBV30 to TRBJ2-7, with D hard to call. The CDR3 loop spans 15 amino acids. The ends were cut back, 5 bases at V and 0 bases at J, with 17 bases in the middle. Germline CDR1 reads GTSNPN; CDR2 reads SVGIG (reference sequence). Drawing the rest from reference TRBV30 and TRBJ2-7, the complete variable domain is SQTIHQWPATLVQPVGSPLSLECTVEGTSNPNLYWYRQAAGRGLQLLFYSVGIGQISSEVPQNLSASRPQDRQFILSSKKLLLSDSGFYLCAWGGTSIPSYEQYFGPGTRLTVT.

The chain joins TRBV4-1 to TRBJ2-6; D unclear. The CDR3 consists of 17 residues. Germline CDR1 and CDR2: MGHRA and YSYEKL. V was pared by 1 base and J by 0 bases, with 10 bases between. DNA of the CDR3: TGCGCCAGCAGCCAAGCATTCGGCTCCTCTGGGGCCAACGTCCTGACTTTC. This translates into CASSQAFGSSGANVLTF.

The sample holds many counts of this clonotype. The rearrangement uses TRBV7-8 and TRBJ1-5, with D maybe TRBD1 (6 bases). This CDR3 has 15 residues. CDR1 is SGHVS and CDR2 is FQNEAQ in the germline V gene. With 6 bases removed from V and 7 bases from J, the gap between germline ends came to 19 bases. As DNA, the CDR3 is TGTGCCAGCAGGGCCGGGAGGACAGACGGGCAGCCCCAGCATTTT. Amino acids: CASRAGRTDGQPQHF.

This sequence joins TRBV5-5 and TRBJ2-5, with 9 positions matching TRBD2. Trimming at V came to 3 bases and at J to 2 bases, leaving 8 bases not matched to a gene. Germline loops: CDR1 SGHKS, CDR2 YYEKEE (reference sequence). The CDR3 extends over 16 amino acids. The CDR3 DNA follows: TGTGCCAGCAGCTGGGGACTAGCAGCAACTCAAGAGACCCAGTACTTC. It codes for CASSWGLAATQETQYF. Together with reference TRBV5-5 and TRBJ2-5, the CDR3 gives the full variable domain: DAGVTQSPTHLIKTRGQQVTLRCSPISGHKSVSWYQQVLGQGPQFIFQYYEKEERGRGNFPDRFSARQFPNYSSELNVNALLLGDSALYLCASSWGLAATQETQYFGPGTRLLVL.

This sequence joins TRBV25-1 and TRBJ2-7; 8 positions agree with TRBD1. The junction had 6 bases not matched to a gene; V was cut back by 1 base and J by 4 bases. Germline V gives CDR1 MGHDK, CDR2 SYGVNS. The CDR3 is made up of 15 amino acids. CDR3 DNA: TGTGCCAGCAGTGAATCCTGGACAGGGATTTACGAGCAGTACTTC. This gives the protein CASSESWTGIYEQYF.

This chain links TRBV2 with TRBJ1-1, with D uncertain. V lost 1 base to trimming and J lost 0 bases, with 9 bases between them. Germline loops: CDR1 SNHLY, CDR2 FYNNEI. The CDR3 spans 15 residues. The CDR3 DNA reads TGTGCCAGCAGTGAAGTTGGCAGTATGAACACTGAAGCTTTCTTT. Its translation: CASSEVGSMNTEAFF.

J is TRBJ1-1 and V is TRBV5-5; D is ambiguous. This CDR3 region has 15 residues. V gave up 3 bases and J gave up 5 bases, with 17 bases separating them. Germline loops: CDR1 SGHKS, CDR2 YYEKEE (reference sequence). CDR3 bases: TGTGCCAGCAGCTCAAAGGGTGTGAGTAGTACTGAAGCTTTCTTT. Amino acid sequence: CASSSKGVSSTEAFF.

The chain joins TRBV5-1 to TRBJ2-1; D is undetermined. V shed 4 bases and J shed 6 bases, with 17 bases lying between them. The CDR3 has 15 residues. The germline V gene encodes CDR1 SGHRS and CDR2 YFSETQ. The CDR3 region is CASSPLPISPNEQFF. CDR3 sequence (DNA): TGCGCCAGCAGCCCGCTCCCCATCTCACCCAATGAGCAGTTCTTC.

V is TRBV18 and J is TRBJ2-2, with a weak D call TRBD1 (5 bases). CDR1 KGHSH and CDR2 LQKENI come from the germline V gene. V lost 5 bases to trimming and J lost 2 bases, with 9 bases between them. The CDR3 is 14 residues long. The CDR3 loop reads CASSSDSNTGELFF. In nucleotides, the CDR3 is TGTGCCAGCTCATCTGACAGTAACACCGGGGAGCTGTTTTTT.

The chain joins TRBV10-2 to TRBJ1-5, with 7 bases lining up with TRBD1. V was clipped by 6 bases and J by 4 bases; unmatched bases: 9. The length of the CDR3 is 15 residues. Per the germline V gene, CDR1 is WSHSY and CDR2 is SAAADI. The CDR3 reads CASRDWTGSNQPQHF. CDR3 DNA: TGCGCCAGCAGGGACTGGACAGGATCTAATCAGCCCCAGCATTTT.

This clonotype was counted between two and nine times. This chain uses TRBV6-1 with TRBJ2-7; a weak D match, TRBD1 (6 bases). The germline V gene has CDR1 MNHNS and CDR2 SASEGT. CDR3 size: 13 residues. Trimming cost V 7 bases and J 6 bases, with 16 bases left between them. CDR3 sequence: CASTQTGSGEQYF. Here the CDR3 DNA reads TGTGCCAGCACCCAAACAGGGTCGGGCGAGCAGTACTTC.

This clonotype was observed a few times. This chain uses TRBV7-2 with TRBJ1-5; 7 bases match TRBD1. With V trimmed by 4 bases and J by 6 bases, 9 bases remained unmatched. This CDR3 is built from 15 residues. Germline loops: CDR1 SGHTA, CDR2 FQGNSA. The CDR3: CASSSTTGYAQPQHF. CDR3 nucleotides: TGTGCCAGCAGCTCCACGACAGGGTATGCTCAGCCCCAGCATTTT. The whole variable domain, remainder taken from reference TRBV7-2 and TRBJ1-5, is GAGVSQSPSNKVTEKGKDVELRCDPISGHTALYWYRQSLGQGLEFLIYFQGNSAPDKSGLPSDRFSAERTGGSVSTLTIQRTQQEDSAVYLCASSSTTGYAQPQHFGDGTRLSIL.

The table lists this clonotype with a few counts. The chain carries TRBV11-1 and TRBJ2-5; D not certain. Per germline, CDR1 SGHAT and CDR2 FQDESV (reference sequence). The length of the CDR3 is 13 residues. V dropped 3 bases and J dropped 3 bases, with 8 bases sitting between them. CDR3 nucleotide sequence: TGTGCCAGCAGCTTTGGGGTAAAAGAGACCCAGTACTTC. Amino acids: CASSFGVKETQYF.

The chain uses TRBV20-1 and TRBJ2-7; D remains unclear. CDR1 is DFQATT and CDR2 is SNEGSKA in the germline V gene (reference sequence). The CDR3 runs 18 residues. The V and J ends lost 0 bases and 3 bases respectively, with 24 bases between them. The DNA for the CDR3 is TGCAGTGCTAGAGATCTGCTAAGGGCCCCTGTTGCCAACTACGAGCAGTACTTC. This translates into CSARDLLRAPVANYEQYF.

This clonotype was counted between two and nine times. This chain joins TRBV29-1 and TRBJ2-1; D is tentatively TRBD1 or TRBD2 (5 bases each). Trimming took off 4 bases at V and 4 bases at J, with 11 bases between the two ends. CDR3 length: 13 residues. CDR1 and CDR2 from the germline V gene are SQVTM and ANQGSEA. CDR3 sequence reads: CSVGGPLYNEQFF. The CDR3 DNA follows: TGCAGCGTTGGGGGACCGCTGTACAATGAGCAGTTCTTC.

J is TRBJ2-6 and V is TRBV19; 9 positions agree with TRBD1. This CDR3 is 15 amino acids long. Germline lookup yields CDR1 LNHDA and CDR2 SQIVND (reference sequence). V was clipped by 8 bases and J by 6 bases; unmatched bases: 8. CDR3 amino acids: CASRQGVLTANVLTF. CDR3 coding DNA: TGTGCCAGTCGACAGGGGGTCTTGACGGCCAACGTCCTGACTTTC. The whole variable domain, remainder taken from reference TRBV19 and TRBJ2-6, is DGGITQSPKYLFRKEGQNVTLSCEQNLNHDAMYWYRQDPGQGLRLIYYSQIVNDFQKGDIAEGYSVSREKKESFPLTVTSAQKNPTAFYLCASRQGVLTANVLTFGAGSRLTVL.

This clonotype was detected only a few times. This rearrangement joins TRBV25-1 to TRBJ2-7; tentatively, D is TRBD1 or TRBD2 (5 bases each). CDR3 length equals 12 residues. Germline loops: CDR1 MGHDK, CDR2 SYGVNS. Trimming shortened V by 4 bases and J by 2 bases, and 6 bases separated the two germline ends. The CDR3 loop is CASSGGPYEQYF. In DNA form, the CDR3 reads TGTGCCAGCAGTGGGGGACCCTACGAGCAGTACTTC.

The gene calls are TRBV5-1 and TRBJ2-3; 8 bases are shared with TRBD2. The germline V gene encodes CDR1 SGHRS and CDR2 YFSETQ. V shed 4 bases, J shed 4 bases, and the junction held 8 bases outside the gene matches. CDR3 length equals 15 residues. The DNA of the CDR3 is TGCGCCAGCAGCGGAACTACAGCGGGGGCAGATACGCAGTATTTT. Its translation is CASSGTTAGADTQYF.

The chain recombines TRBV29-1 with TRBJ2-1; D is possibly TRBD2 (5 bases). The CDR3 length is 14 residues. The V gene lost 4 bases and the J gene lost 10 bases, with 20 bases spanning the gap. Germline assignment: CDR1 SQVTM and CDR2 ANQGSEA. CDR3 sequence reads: CSVGVALAREEQFF. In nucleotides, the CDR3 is TGCAGCGTTGGGGTCGCCCTAGCAAGAGAGGAGCAGTTCTTC.

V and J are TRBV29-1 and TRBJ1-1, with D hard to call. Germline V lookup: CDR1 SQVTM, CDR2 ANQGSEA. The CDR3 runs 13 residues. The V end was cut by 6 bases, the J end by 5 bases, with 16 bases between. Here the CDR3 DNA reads TGCAGCGTCGGCCCGGGGTTAGTGACTGAAGCTTTCTTT. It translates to CSVGPGLVTEAFF.

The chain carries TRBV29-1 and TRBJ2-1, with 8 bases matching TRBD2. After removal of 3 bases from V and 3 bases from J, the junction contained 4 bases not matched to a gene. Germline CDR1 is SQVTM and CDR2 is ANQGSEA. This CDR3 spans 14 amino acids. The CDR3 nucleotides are TGCAGCGTTGAGGCTAGCGGGTACTACAATGAGCAGTTCTTC. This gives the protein CSVEASGYYNEQFF.

CDR3 sequence (DNA): TGTGCCAGCAGTTTCGACACAGGTGCCCTAACCCTCCACTTT. Translated: CASSFDTGALTLHF. This rearrangement joins TRBV6-5 to TRBJ1-6; a possible D gene is TRBD1 (5 bases). The CDR3 totals 14 residues. The V end was cut by 4 bases, the J end by 14 bases, with 18 bases between. Germline lookup yields CDR1 MNHEY and CDR2 SVGAGI.